Detailed here is one T cell receptor (beta chain). This sample was included in a study of OX40 agonist ivuxolimab in advanced cancers. Autoimmune disease history or systemic immunosuppression barred patients. Patients had blood sampled at baseline and again on cycle 4 day 1 and cycle 7 day 1. The CDR3 loop spans 15 amino acids. CDR1 is SEHNR, CDR2 FQNEAQ, per germline (reference sequence). Trimming cost V 1 base and J 4 bases; bases outside gene matches: 3. Data came from immunoSEQ multiplex PCR; TCRdb stores just in-frame clones and leaves some out. The sample lists roughly 40,000 clones, 82% seen once, with under 2% in the top ten.

This chain connects TRBV7-9 to TRBJ2-1, with TRBD2 identical over 8 bases. Sequences were derived from CD4+ or CD8+ T cells sorted from blood, sampled in a trial of the OX40 agonist ivuxolimab. This receptor was identified in an adult with an advanced solid tumor such as melanoma, head and neck, liver or kidney cancer. The CDR3 region is CASSLGTSPYNEQFF. In DNA, the CDR3 is TGTGCCAGCAGCTTAGGGACTAGCCCGTACAATGAGCAGTTCTTC.